The next 26 T cell receptor beta chains were all read from a single sample in a study of CD8 T cells in Susac syndrome. cDNA came from about 0.46 to 1 ug RNA primed by random hexamers. Using its own MiXCR run on the immunoSEQ multiplex PCR reads, TCRdb lists one record per CDR3 protein. Of fewer than 350,000 distinct CDR3 sequences in the sample, 90% to 95% are singletons; the top ten hold more than 0.06%. Sequenced: CD4+ T cells from PBMCs. Every receptor here comes from a human donor with multiple sclerosis.

The rearrangement uses TRBV20-1 and TRBJ2-3, with 7 bases aligning to TRBD1. The CDR3 runs to 14 residues. Per germline, CDR1 DFQATT and CDR2 SNEGSKA (reference sequence). J lost 2 bases, V lost 6 bases, and 8 bases had no gene match. The CDR3, as DNA: TGCAGTGCGAGGGGGCCGTCGAACACAGATACGCAGTATTTT. The encoded protein is CSARGPSNTDTQYF.

Here the CDR3 reads CSGRQGRETQYF. CDR3 in DNA: TGCAGCGGTCGACAGGGGAGGGAGACCCAGTACTTC. The chain recombines TRBV29-1 with TRBJ2-5, with TRBD1 matching over 8 bases. The V and J ends lost 7 bases and 5 bases, in that order; junction bases with no gene match: 6. Per the germline V gene, CDR1 is SQVTM and CDR2 is ANQGSEA. The CDR3 has 12 amino acids.

This chain connects TRBV2 to TRBJ2-1; D unclear. The CDR3 is 14 amino acids. Trimming left V 6 bases short and J 5 bases short, with 14 bases between. From germline, CDR1 is SNHLY and CDR2 FYNNEI. This chain's CDR3 is CASRKVSADNEQFF. CDR3 sequence (DNA): TGTGCCAGCAGAAAAGTTTCAGCTGACAATGAGCAGTTCTTC.

This clonotype was seen only a few times. The J gene is TRBJ1-1, the V gene TRBV29-1, with a possible D match to TRBD1 (5 bases). The CDR3 is made up of 13 amino acids. Between the trimmed V and J ends, which lost 6 bases and 0 bases, there was a span of 11 bases. Germline assignment: CDR1 SQVTM and CDR2 ANQGSEA. The CDR3 region has the DNA TGCAGCGTCTCGGGGGATCTGAACACTGAAGCTTTCTTT. Residues: CSVSGDLNTEAFF.

The rearrangement links TRBV6-4 to TRBJ2-1; no definite D call. This CDR3 has 14 residues. Trimming removed 4 bases from V and 6 bases from J, with 13 bases in between. Germline lookup yields CDR1 MRHNA and CDR2 SNTAGT. The DNA for the CDR3 is TGTGCCAGCAGTGTCCAAAGGTGGGGCAATGAGCAGTTCTTC. Translation gives CASSVQRWGNEQFF.

V is TRBV30 and J is TRBJ1-2; D ambiguous. The germline V gene has CDR1 GTSNPN and CDR2 SVGIG (reference sequence). Trimming left V 4 bases short and J 4 bases short, with 10 bases between. CDR3 length equals 12 residues. CDR3 nucleotide sequence: TGTGCCTGGATTGGACCGACCTATGGCTACACCTTC. It encodes CAWIGPTYGYTF.

The chain recombines TRBV2 with TRBJ2-7, with unresolved D. Looked up from germline, CDR1 is SNHLY and CDR2 is FYNNEI. The ends were cut back, 3 bases at V and 1 base at J, with 10 bases in the middle. This CDR3 spans 14 amino acids. In DNA form, the CDR3 reads TGTGCCAGCAGTGAGTGGGCGGAGTCCTACGAGCAGTACTTC. Protein: CASSEWAESYEQYF.

The V call is TRBV4-3, the J call TRBJ1-1; D perhaps matches TRBD1 (5 bases). CDR1 is LGHNA, CDR2 YSLEER, per germline. This CDR3 comprises 13 residues. Trimming cost V 6 bases and J 3 bases, with 11 bases left between them. CDR3 nucleotide sequence: TGCGCCAGCAGGACAGTAGCACACACTGAAGCTTTCTTT. Protein: CASRTVAHTEAFF.

The V call is TRBV30, the J call TRBJ2-1; D not certain. The CDR3 consists of 12 residues. Germline V CDR1 and CDR2: GTSNPN, SVGIG (reference sequence). With 3 bases removed from V and 6 bases from J, the gap between germline ends came to 9 bases. CDR3 in amino acids: CAWSHTLNEQFF. The CDR3 nucleotides are TGTGCCTGGAGCCACACGCTCAATGAGCAGTTCTTC.

Written as DNA, the CDR3 is TGTGCCAGCAGCCCCAACGCGGAGTACGAGCAGTACTTC. Translated, it gives CASSPNAEYEQYF. This rearrangement joins TRBV7-9 to TRBJ2-7; D remains ambiguous. Deletions cut 5 bases from V and 4 bases from J, with 12 bases between. Germline values: CDR1 SEHNR, CDR2 FQNEAQ (reference sequence). CDR3 length: 13 amino acids.

CDR3 sequence reads: CASSTRARNNSPLHF. CDR3 coding DNA: TGTGCCAGCAGCACTAGGGCCAGAAATAATTCACCCCTCCACTTT. J is TRBJ1-6 and V is TRBV7-8, with D unresolved. CDR1 SGHVS and CDR2 FQNEAQ come from the germline V gene. CDR3 length: 15 residues. Trimming shortened V by 5 bases and J by 5 bases, and 13 bases separated the two germline ends.

This clonotype was seen a single time. The chain links TRBV7-2 to TRBJ1-4; D ambiguous. Looked up from germline, CDR1 is SGHTA and CDR2 is FQGNSA. CDR3 size: 17 residues. V lost 4 bases and J 2 bases, leaving 17 bases between the germline ends. The CDR3 DNA follows: TGTGCCAGCAGCTCCTCGGGCCCTACAAACACTAATGAAAAACTGTTTTTT. Residues: CASSSSGPTNTNEKLFF.

V is TRBV10-3 and J is TRBJ2-1; 8 bases agree with TRBD1. This CDR3 is built from 15 residues. Germline values: CDR1 ENHRY, CDR2 SYGVKD. The trim removed 6 bases at V and 7 bases at J, leaving 11 bases unmatched. CDR3 nucleotide sequence: TGTGCCATCAGCCGACAGGGGTTGGATAGGAATGAGCAGTTCTTC. Its protein is CAISRQGLDRNEQFF.

The V and J genes are TRBV6-6 and TRBJ2-7, with D unclear. Germline values: CDR1 MNHNY, CDR2 SVGAGI (reference sequence). Trimming removed 6 bases at V and 0 bases at J, with 6 bases between. The CDR3 has 12 residues. CDR3 residues: CASRRSSYEQYF. The CDR3 region has the DNA TGTGCCAGCAGGCGAAGCTCCTACGAGCAGTACTTC.

The rearrangement joins TRBV3-1 to TRBJ2-3, with 7 bases aligning to TRBD2. Trimming at V came to 5 bases and at J to 2 bases, leaving 13 bases not matched to a gene. The V gene's germline CDR1 is LGHDT and CDR2 YNNKEL (reference sequence). The CDR3 contains 17 residues. DNA for the CDR3: TGTGCCAGCAGCGATCGGCTAGCGGCAACCAACACAGATACGCAGTATTTT. Translating it yields CASSDRLAATNTDTQYF.

This clonotype was seen only once. This chain connects TRBV29-1 to TRBJ1-5, with D possibly TRBD1 on 6 matching bases. The CDR3 contains 14 residues. Germline V lookup: CDR1 SQVTM, CDR2 ANQGSEA. Between the trimmed V and J ends, which lost 6 bases and 0 bases, there was a span of 12 bases. CDR3 bases: TGCAGCGTCTCGGACAGCCATAGCAATCAGCCCCAGCATTTT. Encoded protein: CSVSDSHSNQPQHF.

The gene calls are TRBV7-9 and TRBJ2-7; no reliable D call. The CDR3 is made up of 13 amino acids. V gave up 1 base and J gave up 7 bases, with 11 bases separating them. CDR1 and CDR2 from the germline V gene are SEHNR and FQNEAQ (reference sequence). The chain's CDR3 is CASSLVEAGEQYF. The CDR3 DNA reads TGTGCCAGCAGCTTAGTAGAGGCTGGGGAGCAGTACTTC.

The chain combines TRBV7-2 with TRBJ2-7; TRBD2 might be the D (6 bases). The germline V and J ends were trimmed by 2 bases and 6 bases, with 11 bases remaining between them. From germline, CDR1 is SGHTA and CDR2 FQGNSA. The CDR3 is 13 amino acids. CDR3 sequence reads: CASSLRRGGEQYF. The CDR3 nucleotides read TGTGCCAGCAGCTTACGGAGGGGCGGCGAGCAGTACTTC. Based on the CDR3 plus reference TRBV7-2 and TRBJ2-7, the full variable domain is GAGVSQSPSNKVTEKGKDVELRCDPISGHTALYWYRQSLGQGLEFLIYFQGNSAPDKSGLPSDRFSAERTGGSVSTLTIQRTQQEDSAVYLCASSLRRGGEQYFGPGTRLTVT.

The CDR3 loop is CAIREGQGDYEQYF. The CDR3 DNA follows: TGTGCCATCAGGGAAGGACAGGGAGATTACGAGCAGTACTTC. This chain joins TRBV10-3 and TRBJ2-7; 8 nucleotides match TRBD1. The germline V gene has CDR1 ENHRY and CDR2 SYGVKD. The CDR3 is made up of 14 amino acids. The V gene end was trimmed by 6 bases and the J gene end by 4 bases; junction bases not matched to a gene: 8.

This clonotype was seen a single time. The J gene is TRBJ1-1, the V gene TRBV11-2; D is ambiguous. The V gene's germline CDR1 is SGHAT and CDR2 FQNNGV. The ends were cut back, 10 bases at V and 2 bases at J, with 17 bases in the middle. The CDR3 sequence is 14 residues long. The CDR3 sequence is CATTNHFSNTEAFF. For the CDR3, the DNA is TGTGCCACCACAAACCATTTTAGCAACACTGAAGCTTTCTTT.

J is TRBJ2-1 and V is TRBV29-1; 10 bases agree with TRBD2. This CDR3 is built from 15 residues. V shed 7 bases and J 4 bases; nucleotides not matched to a gene: 10. Per germline, CDR1 SQVTM and CDR2 ANQGSEA. For the CDR3, the DNA is TGCAGCGCCATTCCGGGACTAGCGACTTACAATGAGCAGTTCTTC. Amino acid sequence: CSAIPGLATYNEQFF.

V usage is TRBV6-2 or TRBV6-3 and J usage is TRBJ2-1, with TRBD2 identical over 8 bases. The V segment lost 4 bases and the J segment 8 bases; nucleotides outside the gene matches: 19. This CDR3 spans 18 amino acids. Germline values: CDR1 MNHEY, CDR2 SVGEGT. The CDR3 region is CASSSHVEAGVRGYEQFF. The CDR3 DNA reads as TGTGCCAGCAGTTCTCATGTGGAAGCGGGAGTCCGAGGATATGAGCAGTTCTTC.

This chain links TRBV2 with TRBJ2-1; 10 bases are a match to TRBD2. Germline V lookup: CDR1 SNHLY, CDR2 FYNNEI. V lost 5 bases and J lost 12; bases outside the gene matches: 10. CDR3 length equals 14 residues. CDR3 sequence: CASSSSGGIRGQFF. The CDR3 DNA reads TGTGCCAGCAGTTCTAGCGGGGGCATAAGGGGGCAGTTCTTC.

V and J are TRBV7-2 and TRBJ2-7; the D gene is possibly TRBD1 (5 bases). Trimming left V 1 base short and J 10 bases short, with 11 bases between. The germline V gene has CDR1 SGHTA and CDR2 FQGNSA. The CDR3 spans 12 residues. The CDR3 bases are TGTGCCAGCAGCTTAGACAGGTTAGAACAGTACTTC. As protein: CASSLDRLEQYF.

The J gene is TRBJ1-1, the V gene TRBV19, with 8 bases lining up with TRBD1. The CDR3 spans 18 residues. The germline CDR1 and CDR2 sequences are LNHDA and SQIVND (reference sequence). After removal of 2 bases from V and 0 bases from J, the junction contained 11 bases not matched to a gene. CDR3 residues: CASSIRAGTGLMNTEAFF. In nucleotides, the CDR3 is TGTGCCAGTAGTATAAGAGCCGGGACAGGTCTCATGAACACTGAAGCTTTCTTT.

The J gene is TRBJ2-2, the V gene TRBV30, with 9 nucleotides matching TRBD1. V lost 8 bases to trimming and J lost 4 bases; unmatched junction nucleotides: 17. There are 17 residues in the CDR3. The germline V gene has CDR1 GTSNPN and CDR2 SVGIG (reference sequence). CDR3 in DNA: TGTGCCGCGGCAACCCCGGGACAGGGCTTAACCACCGGGGAGCTGTTTTTT. Translated: CAAATPGQGLTTGELFF. The entire variable domain, with the rest obtained from reference TRBV30 and TRBJ2-2, is as follows: SQTIHQWPATLVQPVGSPLSLECTVEGTSNPNLYWYRQAAGRGLQLLFYSVGIGQISSEVPQNLSASRPQDRQFILSSKKLLLSDSGFYLCAAATPGQGLTTGELFFGEGSRLTVL.